Below, 5 T cell receptor beta chains from the same sample are listed, as sequenced in a study of glioma-infiltrating T cells (dated by TCRdb to the mid-2010s). The instrument given in TCRdb is Illumina MiSeq. The iRepertoire nested amplicon-rescue multiplex PCR (arm-PCR) platform was used to amplify TCR alpha and beta CDR3 regions from RNA. TCRdb reprocessing: public reads trimmed at Q25 with fastp, clones called with MiXCR, in-frame beta chains kept. Every CDR3 protein is listed once, alongside the most common genes and DNA of its rows. Counted in this sample were about 140,000 distinct CDR3 sequences; roughly two fifths of them appeared once. The ten largest clonotypes hold over 15% of the sample. Sequencing was done on a sample of glioma tissue, nonneoplastic brain tissue, or PBMCs (not recorded which). These receptors all come from a human donor with low-grade glioma or glioblastoma, undergoing nonglioma brain surgery, or in good health (not recorded which).

This clonotype was picked up a small number of times. This chain uses TRBV27 with TRBJ2-6; D not resolved. Trimming shortened V by 3 bases and J by 3 bases, and 3 bases separated the two germline ends. In germline, CDR1 is MNHEY, CDR2 SMNVEV (reference sequence). The CDR3 is 13 amino acids. CDR3 coding DNA: TGTGCCAGCAGTTTTTATGGGGCCAACGTCCTGACTTTC. Translation: CASSFYGANVLTF.

This clonotype was seen more than once but under ten times. V and J are TRBV15 and TRBJ2-5; D unresolved. CDR1 LNHNV and CDR2 YYDKDF come from the germline V gene (reference sequence). This CDR3 contains 12 residues. V was trimmed by 5 bases and J by 2 bases, leaving 6 bases between them. In DNA, the CDR3 is TGTGCCACCAGCCGAACTCAAGAGACCCAGTACTTC. It encodes CATSRTQETQYF.

The chain recombines TRBV28 with TRBJ2-4, with 8 positions matching TRBD1. CDR3 length: 14 amino acids. Germline V CDR1 and CDR2: MDHEN, SYDVKM. J lost 3 bases, V lost 5 bases, and 3 bases had no gene match. CDR3 residues: CASSVGQVKNIQYF. CDR3 DNA sequence: TGTGCCAGCAGTGTGGGACAGGTCAAAAACATTCAGTACTTC.

This chain joins TRBV20-1 and TRBJ2-1; tentatively, D is TRBD2 (6 bases). V was shortened by 0 bases and J by 7 bases, with 13 bases between the two germline ends. The germline V gene encodes CDR1 DFQATT and CDR2 SNEGSKA (reference sequence). This CDR3 spans 14 amino acids. CDR3 amino acids: CSARDLARRNEQFF. The DNA of the CDR3 is TGCAGTGCTAGAGATCTAGCGCGGAGGAATGAGCAGTTCTTC.

There are a few counts of this clonotype. At one boundary the junction diverges from the germline segment, which might be a read error. The V and J genes are TRBV19 and TRBJ2-7; 9 bases are shared with TRBD2. The CDR3 has 15 amino acids. Germline V gene lookup returns CDR1 LNHDA and CDR2 SQIVND (reference sequence). CDR3: CASSVEAGGHYEQYF. The CDR3 nucleotides read TGTGCCAGTAGTGTAGAAGCGGGGGGCCACTACGAGCAGTACTTC.